Following are 14 T cell receptor beta chains from one sample sequenced in a study of blood T cell repertoires in COVID-19. The assay was immunoSEQ multiplex PCR, and TCRdb's table has in-frame clones only and misses some. The sample lists 200,000 to 250,000 clones, roughly 84% occurring once. Sequencing input: PBMCs or T cells enriched from blood (not recorded which). These receptors originate from a woman aged 40 to 50 who had recovered from COVID-19.

Comment on this clone: Its ends do not fully match the called genes, so a read error is possible. The V call is TRBV6-1, the J call TRBJ1-2; D unresolved. The CDR3 length is 13 residues. The germline CDR1 and CDR2 sequences are MNHNS and SASEGT. The CDR3 nucleotides read TGTGCCAGCAGTGAAAAACTAGCTTATGCCTACACCTTC. Translating gives CASSEKLAYAYTF.

There are a few counts of this clone. The chain combines TRBV19 with TRBJ2-1, with no clear D. The CDR3 extends over 14 amino acids. V gave up 1 base and J gave up 10 bases, with 14 bases separating them. Germline CDR1 LNHDA, CDR2 SQIVND (reference sequence). CDR3 loop: CASSIGPSMGEQFF. In DNA form, the CDR3 reads TGTGCCAGTAGTATAGGACCCTCGATGGGCGAGCAGTTCTTC.

The CDR3 sequence is CASGFEVTMYQETQYF. CDR3 bases: TGTGCTAGTGGTTTTGAAGTGACAATGTACCAAGAGACCCAGTACTTC. The chain combines TRBV12-5 with TRBJ2-5; D unclear. Germline V gene lookup returns CDR1 LGHNT and CDR2 FRNRAP. The CDR3 covers 16 residues. V shed 3 bases and J shed 0 bases, with 14 bases lying between them.

This clone was observed a few times. This chain uses TRBV7-2 with TRBJ2-1, with D perhaps TRBD2 (5 bases). Per the germline V gene, CDR1 is SGHTA and CDR2 is FQGNSA. Trimming removed 1 base at V and 3 bases at J, with 10 bases between. This CDR3 is 15 amino acids long. CDR3 nucleotides: TGTGCCAGCAGCTTAGAAACGGGGATCTACAATGAGCAGTTCTTC. Residues: CASSLETGIYNEQFF.

The chain combines TRBV30 with TRBJ2-7, with 8 nucleotides matching TRBD1. After removal of 3 bases from V and 6 bases from J, the junction contained 7 bases not matched to a gene. Germline CDR1 is GTSNPN and CDR2 is SVGIG (reference sequence). This CDR3 comprises 13 residues. CDR3 coding DNA: TGTGCCTGGAGCCCGGGACAGGTTAGCGAGCAGTACTTC. Its translation is CAWSPGQVSEQYF.

The J gene is TRBJ2-5, the V gene TRBV7-6; D gene unclear. V lost 5 bases to trimming and J lost 5 bases, with 24 bases between them. Germline V gene sequence: CDR1 SGHVS, CDR2 FNYEAQ. The CDR3 spans 17 residues. This CDR3 reads CASSRFIQRQGGETQYF. The DNA of the CDR3 is TGTGCCAGCAGCCGCTTCATCCAGCGCCAAGGTGGGGAGACCCAGTACTTC. The whole variable domain, filled in from reference TRBV7-6 and TRBJ2-5, reads GAGVSQSPRYKVTKRGQDVALRCDPISGHVSLYWYRQALGQGPEFLTYFNYEAQQDKSGLPNDRFSAERPEGSISTLTIQRTEQRDSAMYRCASSRFIQRQGGETQYFGPGTRLLVL.

The rearrangement links TRBV6-5 to TRBJ1-6; no definite D call. This CDR3 comprises 12 residues. Germline CDR1 and CDR2: MNHEY and SVGAGI. V was trimmed by 2 bases and J by 6 bases, leaving 2 bases between them. The CDR3 sequence: CASSYRNSPLHF. The DNA for the CDR3 is TGTGCCAGCAGTTACCGTAATTCACCCCTCCACTTT.

To note about this clone: In the same sample, other DNA sequences code for this CDR3. V is TRBV3-1 (or the pseudogene TRBV3-2) and J is TRBJ2-1; 10 positions match TRBD2. CDR3 length: 17 residues. V lost 5 bases to trimming and J lost 7 bases; unmatched junction nucleotides: 14. CDR1 LGHDT and CDR2 YNNKEL come from the germline V gene (reference sequence). DNA of the CDR3: TGTGCCAGCAGCGGACGTATCTCTAGCGGGGGCGGGAATGAGCAGTTCTTC. It yields the protein CASSGRISSGGGNEQFF.

The chain employs TRBV27 and TRBJ2-1; TRBD2 aligns across 9 bases. The CDR3 spans 17 residues. Germline V gene sequence: CDR1 MNHEY, CDR2 SMNVEV (reference sequence). The J segment lost 6 bases and the V segment lost 6 bases, leaving 15 bases of the junction unmatched. CDR3 residues: CASSSPVAGDRANEQFF. CDR3 bases: TGTGCCAGCAGCTCCCCTGTAGCGGGGGATAGAGCCAATGAGCAGTTCTTC.

Remarks on this clone: An end of the junction differs from the germline gene, which may be a read error. The genes are TRBV3-1 (or the pseudogene TRBV3-2) and TRBJ2-5; 7 nucleotides line up with TRBD1. The germline CDR1 and CDR2 sequences are LGHDT and YNNKEL (reference sequence). The CDR3 covers 15 residues. CDR3 loop: CASTQNWGTEETQYF. For the CDR3, the DNA is TGTGCCAGCACCCAAAACTGGGGGACAGAAGAGACCCAGTACTTC.

The J gene is TRBJ2-1, the V gene TRBV5-5; D is undetermined. The CDR3 is 13 residues long. Germline V CDR1 and CDR2: SGHKS, YYEKEE (reference sequence). With 2 bases removed from V and 12 bases from J, the gap between germline ends came to 15 bases. The CDR3 is CASSFVTAFGQFF. Written as DNA, the CDR3 is TGTGCCAGCAGCTTTGTCACTGCTTTCGGGCAGTTCTTC.

The rearrangement uses TRBV11-2 and TRBJ2-3; maybe TRBD2 (6 bases). With 5 bases removed from V and 1 base from J, the gap between germline ends came to 16 bases. Per germline, CDR1 SGHAT and CDR2 FQNNGV. This CDR3 is built from 16 residues. The CDR3 sequence is CASSPLEPGGTDTQYF. The CDR3 region has the DNA TGTGCCAGCAGCCCCTTAGAGCCGGGGGGCACAGATACGCAGTATTTT. Full variable domain (missing parts from reference TRBV11-2 and TRBJ2-3): EAGVAQSPRYKIIEKRQSVAFWCNPISGHATLYWYQQILGQGPKLLIQFQNNGVVDDSQLPKDRFSAERLKGVDSTLKIQPAKLEDSAVYLCASSPLEPGGTDTQYFGPGTRLTVL.

The CDR3 reads CASSQAGSGRAYNEQFF. CDR3 sequence (DNA): TGTGCCAGCAGCCAAGCAGGGAGCGGGAGGGCCTACAATGAGCAGTTCTTC. The chain joins TRBV3-1 (or the pseudogene TRBV3-2) to TRBJ2-1; 10 bases line up with TRBD2. The germline gives CDR1 LGHDT, CDR2 YNNKEL (reference sequence). This CDR3 contains 17 residues. V shed 1 base and J 2 bases; nucleotides not matched to a gene: 5.

CDR3: CASSPRGTSGTQDTQYF. The CDR3 DNA reads TGTGCCAGCAGCCCTCGGGGGACTAGCGGGACACAGGATACGCAGTATTTT. This sequence joins TRBV7-2 and TRBJ2-3; 13 nucleotides align to TRBD2. Trimming cost V 5 bases and J 6 bases; bases outside gene matches: 11. Germline CDR1 is SGHTA and CDR2 is FQGNSA. This CDR3 has 17 residues.